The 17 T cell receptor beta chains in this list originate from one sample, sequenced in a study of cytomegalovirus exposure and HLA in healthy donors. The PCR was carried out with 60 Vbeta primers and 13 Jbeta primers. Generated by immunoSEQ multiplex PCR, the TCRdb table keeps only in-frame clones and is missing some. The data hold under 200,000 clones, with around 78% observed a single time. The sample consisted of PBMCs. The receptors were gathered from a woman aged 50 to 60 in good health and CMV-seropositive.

In nucleotides, the CDR3 is TGTGCCAGCAGCGCGGGGGGCGGCACTGAAGCTTTCTTT. Translated: CASSAGGGTEAFF. The J gene is TRBJ1-1, the V gene TRBV14, with a tentative D call TRBD1 (6 bases). CDR3 length: 13 amino acids. V was trimmed by 5 bases and J by 4 bases, leaving 11 bases between them. The germline V gene has CDR1 SGHDN and CDR2 FVKESK.

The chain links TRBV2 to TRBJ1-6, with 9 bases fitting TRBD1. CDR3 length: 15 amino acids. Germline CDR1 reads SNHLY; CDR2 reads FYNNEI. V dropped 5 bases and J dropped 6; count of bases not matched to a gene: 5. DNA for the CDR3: TGTGCCAGCAGTTCACAGGGGGCGAGTAATTCACCCCTCCACTTT. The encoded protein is CASSSQGASNSPLHF.

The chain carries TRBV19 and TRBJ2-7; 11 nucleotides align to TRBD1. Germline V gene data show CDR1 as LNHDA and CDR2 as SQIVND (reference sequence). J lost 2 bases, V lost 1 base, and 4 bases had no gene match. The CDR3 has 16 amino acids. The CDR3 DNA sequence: TGTGCCAGTAGTATAGCTGGGACAGGGGGTACCTACGAGCAGTACTTC. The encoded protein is CASSIAGTGGTYEQYF.

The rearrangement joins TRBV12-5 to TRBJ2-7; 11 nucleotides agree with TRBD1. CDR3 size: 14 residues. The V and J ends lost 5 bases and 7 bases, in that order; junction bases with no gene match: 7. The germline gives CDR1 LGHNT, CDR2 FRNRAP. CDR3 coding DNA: TGTGCTAGTGGTCGGACAGGGGGCATAGGGGAGCAGTACTTC. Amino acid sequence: CASGRTGGIGEQYF. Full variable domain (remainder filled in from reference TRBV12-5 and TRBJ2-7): DARVTQTPRHKVTEMGQEVTMRCQPILGHNTVFWYRQTMMQGLELLAYFRNRAPLDDSGMPKDRFSAEMPDATLATLKIQPSEPRDSAVYFCASGRTGGIGEQYFGPGTRLTVT.

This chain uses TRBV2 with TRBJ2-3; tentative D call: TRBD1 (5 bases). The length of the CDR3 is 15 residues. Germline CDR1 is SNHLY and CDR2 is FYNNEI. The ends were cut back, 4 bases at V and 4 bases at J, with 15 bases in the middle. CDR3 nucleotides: TGTGCCAGCAGTGCCCGGCAGGGAACAGCAGATACGCAGTATTTT. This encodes CASSARQGTADTQYF.

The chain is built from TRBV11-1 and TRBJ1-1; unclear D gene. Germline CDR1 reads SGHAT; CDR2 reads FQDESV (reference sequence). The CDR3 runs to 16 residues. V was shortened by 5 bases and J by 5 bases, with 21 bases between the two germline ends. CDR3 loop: CASSPPSAESRTEAFF. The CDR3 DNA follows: TGTGCCAGCAGCCCTCCGTCGGCAGAGTCCAGGACTGAAGCTTTCTTT.

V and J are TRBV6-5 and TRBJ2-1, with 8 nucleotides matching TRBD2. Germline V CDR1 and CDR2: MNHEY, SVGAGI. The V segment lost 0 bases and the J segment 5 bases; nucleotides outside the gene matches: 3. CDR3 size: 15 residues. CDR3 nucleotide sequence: TGTGCCAGCAGTTACTCGGGCGGGAGGAACAATGAGCAGTTCTTC. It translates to CASSYSGGRNNEQFF.

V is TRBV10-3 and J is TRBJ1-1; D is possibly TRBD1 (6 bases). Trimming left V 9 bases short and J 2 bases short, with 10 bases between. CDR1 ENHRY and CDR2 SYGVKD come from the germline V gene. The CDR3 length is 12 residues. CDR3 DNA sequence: TGTGCCATAGGACAGATTAACACTGAAGCTTTCTTT. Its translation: CAIGQINTEAFF.

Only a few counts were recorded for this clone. DNA of the CDR3: TGTGCCAGCAGCTTAGAGAGAACAGATACGCAGTATTTT. Residues: CASSLERTDTQYF. This chain uses TRBV7-6 with TRBJ2-3; D ambiguous. The CDR3 is 13 residues long. Trimming cost V 1 base and J 3 bases, with 5 bases left between them. Germline V CDR1 and CDR2: SGHVS, FNYEAQ. Looking up the rest from reference TRBV7-6 and TRBJ2-3 gives the full variable domain: GAGVSQSPRYKVTKRGQDVALRCDPISGHVSLYWYRQALGQGPEFLTYFNYEAQQDKSGLPNDRFSAERPEGSISTLTIQRTEQRDSAMYRCASSLERTDTQYFGPGTRLTVL.

The CDR3 coding sequence is TGTGCCAGCAGCCCGGGACAGGGGATATACGAGCAGTACTTC. Its translation: CASSPGQGIYEQYF. The gene calls are TRBV5-6 and TRBJ2-5, with 10 bases matching TRBD1. The closer fit of TRBJ2-7 to the DNA end suggests the J call may be wrong. The CDR3 spans 14 residues. The germline V gene encodes CDR1 SGHDT and CDR2 YYEEEE.

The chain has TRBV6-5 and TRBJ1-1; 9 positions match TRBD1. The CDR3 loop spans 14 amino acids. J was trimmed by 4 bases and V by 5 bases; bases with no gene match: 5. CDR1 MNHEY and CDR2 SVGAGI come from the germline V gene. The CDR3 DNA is TGTGCCAGCAGTCTGGGACAGGGTGGCACTGAAGCTTTCTTT. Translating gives CASSLGQGGTEAFF.

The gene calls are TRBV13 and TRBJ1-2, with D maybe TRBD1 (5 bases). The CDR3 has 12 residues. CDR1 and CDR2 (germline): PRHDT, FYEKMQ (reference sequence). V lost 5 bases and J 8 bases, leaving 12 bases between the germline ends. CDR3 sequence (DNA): TGTGCCAGCAGCCAAACAGGCGGCGGCTACACCTTC. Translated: CASSQTGGGYTF.

The CDR3 sequence is CSVDRDQETQYF. CDR3 nucleotides: TGCAGCGTCGACAGGGACCAAGAGACCCAGTACTTC. The rearrangement joins TRBV29-1 to TRBJ2-5, with TRBD1 identical over 7 bases. CDR3 size: 12 residues. Germline V lookup: CDR1 SQVTM, CDR2 ANQGSEA. Trimming cost V 6 bases and J 0 bases; bases outside gene matches: 1.

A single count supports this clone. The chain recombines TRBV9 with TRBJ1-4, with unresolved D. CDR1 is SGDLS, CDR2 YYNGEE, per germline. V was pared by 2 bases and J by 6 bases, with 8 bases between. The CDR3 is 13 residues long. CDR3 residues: CASSVPGDEKLFF. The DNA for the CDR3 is TGTGCCAGCAGCGTGCCCGGAGATGAAAAACTGTTTTTT.

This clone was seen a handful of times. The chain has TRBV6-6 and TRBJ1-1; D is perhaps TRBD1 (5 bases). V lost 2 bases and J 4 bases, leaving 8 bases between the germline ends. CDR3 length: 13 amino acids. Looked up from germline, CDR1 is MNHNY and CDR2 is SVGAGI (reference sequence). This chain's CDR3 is CASSYERGTEAFF. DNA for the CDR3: TGTGCCAGCAGTTACGAAAGGGGCACTGAAGCTTTCTTT.

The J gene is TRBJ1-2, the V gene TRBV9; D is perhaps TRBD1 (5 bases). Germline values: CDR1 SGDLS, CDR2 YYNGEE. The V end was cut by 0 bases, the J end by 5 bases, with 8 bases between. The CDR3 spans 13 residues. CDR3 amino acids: CASSVGGNYGYTF. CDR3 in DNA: TGTGCCAGCAGCGTAGGGGGCAATTATGGCTACACCTTC.

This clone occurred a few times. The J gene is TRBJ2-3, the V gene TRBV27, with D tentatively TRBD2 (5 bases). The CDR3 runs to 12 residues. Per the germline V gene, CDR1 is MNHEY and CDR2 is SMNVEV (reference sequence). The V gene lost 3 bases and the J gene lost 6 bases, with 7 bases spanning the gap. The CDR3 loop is CASSFPGDTQYF. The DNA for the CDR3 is TGTGCCAGCAGTTTCCCGGGGGATACGCAGTATTTT.